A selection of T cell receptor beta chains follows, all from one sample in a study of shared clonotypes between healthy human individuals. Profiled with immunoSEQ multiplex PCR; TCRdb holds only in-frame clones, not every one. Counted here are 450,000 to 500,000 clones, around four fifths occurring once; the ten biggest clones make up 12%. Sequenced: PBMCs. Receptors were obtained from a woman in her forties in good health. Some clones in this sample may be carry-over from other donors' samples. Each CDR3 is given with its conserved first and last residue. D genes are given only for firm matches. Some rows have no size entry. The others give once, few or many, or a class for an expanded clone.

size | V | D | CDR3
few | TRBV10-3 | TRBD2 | CAISESTSGSETQYF
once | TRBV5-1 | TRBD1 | CASSLEGQGWETQYF
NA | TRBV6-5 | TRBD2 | CASSSQAGVEQFF
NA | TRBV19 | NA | CATRGLQETQYF
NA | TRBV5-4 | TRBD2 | CASSLELAGAEQYF
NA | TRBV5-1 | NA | CASRPDGGRETQYF
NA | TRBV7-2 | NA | CASSLQPGPQETQYF
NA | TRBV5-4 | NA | CASSLAQEGRTGELFF
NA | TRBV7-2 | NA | CASSLGYGLSYEQYF
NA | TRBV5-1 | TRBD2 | CASSLALAGEGEQYF
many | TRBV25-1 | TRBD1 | CASSEMGTGEISYEQYF
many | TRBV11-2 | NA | CASSFSTAGDTQYF
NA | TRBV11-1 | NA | CASSLAGNSGNTIYF
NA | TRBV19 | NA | CASSSGAGVGETQYF
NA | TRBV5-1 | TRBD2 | CASRREGRTDTQYF
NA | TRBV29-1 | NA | CSGLTGGYGYTF
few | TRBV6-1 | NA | CASSVRAEGADTQYF
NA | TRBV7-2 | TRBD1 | CASSPRTGWVNEKLFF
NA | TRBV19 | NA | CASSPQTPPNTGELFF
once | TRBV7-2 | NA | CASSPEGLPHNEQFF
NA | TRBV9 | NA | CASSVDWDPNQPQHF
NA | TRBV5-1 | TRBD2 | CASSLTSGSYEQYF
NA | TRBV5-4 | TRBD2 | CASSAWAGVQDTQYF
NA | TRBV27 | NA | CASSPGSAFGGYTF
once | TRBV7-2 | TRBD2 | CASSTGLAGVDNEQFF
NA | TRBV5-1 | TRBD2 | CASSLAGAETQYF
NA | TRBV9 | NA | CASSARRAEDEQFF
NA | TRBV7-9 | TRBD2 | CASSDGTNRANVLTF
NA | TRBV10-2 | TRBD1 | CASSEDRVYEQYF
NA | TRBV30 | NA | CAWSPLDEQYF
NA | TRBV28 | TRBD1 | CARPGQAVVEQYF
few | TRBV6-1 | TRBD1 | CASKVGQENEKLFF
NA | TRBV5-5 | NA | CASSLRGTPNTEAFF
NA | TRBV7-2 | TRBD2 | CASSLTSGPTYEQYF
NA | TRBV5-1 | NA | CASSLGPAQELFF
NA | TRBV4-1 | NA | CASSQAKTAQNTEAFF
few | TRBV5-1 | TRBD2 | CASSWTPGLAANEQFF
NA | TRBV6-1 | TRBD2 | CASSRRTSGTDTQYF
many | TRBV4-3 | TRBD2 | CASSQSTSGFYEQYF
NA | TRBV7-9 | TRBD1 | CASSLGRQGGSEGQFF
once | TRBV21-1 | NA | CASSKEAGGAQPQHF
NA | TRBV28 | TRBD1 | CASTYWGQGKNEQFF
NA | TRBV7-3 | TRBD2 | CASSLGTSGRNEQFF
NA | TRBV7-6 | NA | CASSPGPTGSYEQYF
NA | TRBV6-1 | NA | CVSTGSLSSYEQYF
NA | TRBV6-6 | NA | CASSNTYEQYF
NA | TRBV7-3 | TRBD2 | CASTLRGVAGVRGNEQFF
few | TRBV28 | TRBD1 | CASTPLGTADNSPLHF
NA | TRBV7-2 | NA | CASSSAGTDTQYF
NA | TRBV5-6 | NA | CASNVRGRGHSPLHF
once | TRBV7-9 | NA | CASSVRAGDPYEQYF
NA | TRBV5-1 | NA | CASSPRLGGETQYF
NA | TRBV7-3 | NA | CASSLGLNNEQFF